The 20 T cell receptor beta chains listed next were all sequenced from one sample in a study of identifying expanded T cells in peripheral blood. Profiled with immunoSEQ multiplex PCR; TCRdb holds only in-frame clones, not every one. The sample contains 75,000 to 95,000 clones, about 87% of which appear only once. Sequenced: blood. Receptors were obtained from a person aged 18 to 75 in good health.

The rearrangement joins TRBV2 to TRBJ1-5; a weak D match, TRBD1 (5 bases). The CDR3 is made up of 12 amino acids. The germline V gene has CDR1 SNHLY and CDR2 FYNNEI. The CDR3 sequence: CATRASNQPQHF. DNA for the CDR3: TGTGCGACCAGGGCGAGCAATCAGCCCCAGCATTTT.

This sequence joins TRBV6-5 and TRBJ1-2; the D is unclear. CDR3 length: 14 amino acids. V was pared by 6 bases and J by 5 bases, with 16 bases between. CDR1 and CDR2 from the germline V gene are MNHEY and SVGAGI. The CDR3 DNA sequence: TGTGCCAGCAGGCCAAAAGGGCGGGCTTATGGCTACACCTTC. Amino acid sequence: CASRPKGRAYGYTF.

The chain uses TRBV6-1 and TRBJ2-7; a weak D match, TRBD2 (6 bases). The CDR3 has 15 residues. V lost 2 bases and J lost 0, with 11 bases in between. Germline CDR1 MNHNS, CDR2 SASEGT. Here the CDR3 DNA reads TGTGCCAGCAGTGAATACCGGGGGAGCTCCTACGAGCAGTACTTC. Its translation is CASSEYRGSSYEQYF.

J is TRBJ1-1 and V is TRBV7-3; maybe TRBD1 (6 bases). Per the germline V gene, CDR1 is SGHTA and CDR2 is FQGTGA. This CDR3 has 14 residues. The V and J ends lost 4 bases and 3 bases respectively, with 12 bases between them. The CDR3 bases are TGTGCCAGCAGCTCCACAGGGTCCGACACTGAAGCTTTCTTT. It yields the protein CASSSTGSDTEAFF.

V gene TRBV7-9 combines with J gene TRBJ2-1, with 7 nucleotides matching TRBD1. In germline, CDR1 is SEHNR, CDR2 FQNEAQ (reference sequence). Trimming removed 1 base from V and 7 bases from J; junction bases left unmatched: 16. The CDR3 is made up of 18 amino acids. This CDR3 is CASSLDPVVTGYLNEQFF. CDR3 DNA: TGTGCCAGCAGCTTAGACCCCGTCGTGACAGGGTACCTAAATGAGCAGTTCTTC.

The chain recombines TRBV6-1 with TRBJ1-2, with a tentative D call TRBD1 (6 bases). Germline V gene lookup returns CDR1 MNHNS and CDR2 SASEGT. This CDR3 comprises 14 residues. Trimming removed 4 bases at V and 4 bases at J, with 13 bases between. In DNA form, the CDR3 reads TGTGCCAGCAGTGGGAAAACAGGGATCTATGGCTACACCTTC. Translation: CASSGKTGIYGYTF.

V gene TRBV19 combines with J gene TRBJ1-3; D is perhaps TRBD1 (6 bases). The CDR3 contains 16 residues. The V gene's germline CDR1 is LNHDA and CDR2 SQIVND (reference sequence). Trimming stripped 5 bases from V and 1 base from J, with 15 bases between. DNA for the CDR3: TGTGCCAGTAGTGTCACAGGGCCCCGATCTGGAAACACCATATATTTT. Translation: CASSVTGPRSGNTIYF.

The rearrangement links TRBV9 to TRBJ1-2; D gene unclear. Germline CDR1 and CDR2: SGDLS and YYNGEE. The CDR3 has 14 amino acids. The V end was cut by 3 bases, the J end by 2 bases, with 11 bases between. CDR3 amino acids: CASSGGDTNYGYTF. CDR3 in DNA: TGTGCCAGCAGCGGGGGAGACACAAACTATGGCTACACCTTC.

This clone was counted once. The chain combines TRBV6-6 with TRBJ1-1; weak D call: TRBD1 (6 bases). The length of the CDR3 is 15 residues. V dropped 2 bases and J dropped 4 bases, with 14 bases sitting between them. The germline gives CDR1 MNHNY, CDR2 SVGAGI (reference sequence). CDR3 protein: CASSYPGGLGTEAFF. Written as DNA, the CDR3 is TGTGCCAGCAGTTACCCCGGGGGGCTCGGCACTGAAGCTTTCTTT.

This clone has more than one count but fewer than ten. J is TRBJ2-7 and V is TRBV5-6, with 10 nucleotides matching TRBD1. This CDR3 region has 15 residues. Germline CDR1 SGHDT, CDR2 YYEEEE. J lost 4 bases, V lost 1 base, and 5 bases had no gene match. The CDR3 coding sequence is TGTGCCAGCAGCTTGCTCCGGGACAGGGGTTACGAGCAGTACTTC. This gives the protein CASSLLRDRGYEQYF. The whole variable domain, remainder taken from reference TRBV5-6 and TRBJ2-7, is DAGVTQSPTHLIKTRGQQVTLRCSPKSGHDTVSWYQQALGQGPQFIFQYYEEEERQRGNFPDRFSGHQFPNYSSELNVNALLLGDSALYLCASSLLRDRGYEQYFGPGTRLTVT.

This chain connects TRBV11-2 to TRBJ2-1; maybe TRBD1 (5 bases). The CDR3 spans 12 residues. Germline V gene lookup returns CDR1 SGHAT and CDR2 FQNNGV. Trimming shortened V by 4 bases and J by 6 bases, and 7 bases separated the two germline ends. CDR3 sequence (DNA): TGTGCCAGCAGCTCCAGGGTCAATGAGCAGTTCTTC. Amino acid sequence: CASSSRVNEQFF. The variable domain in full, completed from reference TRBV11-2 and TRBJ2-1, reads EAGVAQSPRYKIIEKRQSVAFWCNPISGHATLYWYQQILGQGPKLLIQFQNNGVVDDSQLPKDRFSAERLKGVDSTLKIQPAKLEDSAVYLCASSSRVNEQFFGPGTRLTVL.

This clone was observed a handful of times. V and J are TRBV29-1 and TRBJ1-2, with D perhaps matching TRBD1 (6 bases). Germline CDR1 and CDR2: SQVTM and ANQGSEA. Trimming stripped 5 bases from V and 5 bases from J, with 12 bases between. This CDR3 is built from 12 residues. The CDR3 here is CSVTGRSYGYTF. In DNA, the CDR3 is TGCAGCGTTACAGGGCGCTCGTATGGCTACACCTTC.

The gene calls are TRBV4-3 and TRBJ2-1, with 7 bases aligning to TRBD2. With V trimmed by 6 bases and J by 7 bases, 6 bases remained unmatched. The CDR3 runs 13 residues. Germline CDR1 LGHNA, CDR2 YSLEER. CDR3 sequence: CASSPRGGNEQFF. CDR3 DNA: TGCGCCAGCAGTCCGAGGGGAGGGAATGAGCAGTTCTTC.

The V call is TRBV30, the J call TRBJ2-7; TRBD1 agrees at 9 bases. V lost 5 bases to trimming and J lost 1 base; unmatched junction nucleotides: 6. Germline V gives CDR1 GTSNPN, CDR2 SVGIG (reference sequence). The CDR3 has 14 residues. The chain's CDR3 is CAWSYGTGSYEQYF. Here the CDR3 DNA reads TGTGCCTGGTCCTACGGGACAGGGTCCTACGAGCAGTACTTC.

The chain is built from TRBV15 and TRBJ2-1; D is unclear. CDR1 and CDR2 (germline): LNHNV, YYDKDF (reference sequence). Between the trimmed V and J ends, which lost 5 bases and 6 bases, there was a span of 14 bases. The CDR3 contains 14 residues. The CDR3 nucleotides are TGTGCCACCAGCCCTCTCGTAGAGAGCAATGAGCAGTTCTTC. As protein: CATSPLVESNEQFF. Together with reference TRBV15 and TRBJ2-1, the CDR3 gives the full variable domain: DAMVIQNPRYQVTQFGKPVTLSCSQTLNHNVMYWYQQKSSQAPKLLFHYYDKDFNNEADTPDNFQSRRPNTSFCFLDIRSPGLGDTAMYLCATSPLVESNEQFFGPGTRLTVL.

J is TRBJ2-1 and V is TRBV12-5; perhaps D is TRBD1 or TRBD2 (5 bases each). This CDR3 comprises 17 residues. Germline-derived CDR1 and CDR2 are LGHNT and FRNRAP. Trimming left V 7 bases short and J 1 base short, with 20 bases between. The chain's CDR3 is CASAPPGWGSSYNEQFF. The DNA of the CDR3 is TGTGCTAGTGCCCCCCCAGGTTGGGGGAGTTCCTACAATGAGCAGTTCTTC.

V is TRBV30 and J is TRBJ1-4; the D gene is possibly TRBD1 (6 bases). The germline V and J ends were trimmed by 8 bases and 2 bases, with 15 bases remaining between them. Germline CDR1 reads GTSNPN; CDR2 reads SVGIG (reference sequence). The CDR3 consists of 14 residues. The CDR3 nucleotides are TGTGCCGGGCGGGACACACCGACTAATGAAAAACTGTTTTTT. Encoded protein: CAGRDTPTNEKLFF.

The chain joins TRBV19 to TRBJ2-7, with D unresolved. The CDR3 contains 15 residues. The germline V and J ends were trimmed by 1 base and 2 bases, with 12 bases remaining between them. The germline gives CDR1 LNHDA, CDR2 SQIVND (reference sequence). The CDR3 sequence is CASSIVQAGTYEQYF. The CDR3, as DNA: TGTGCCAGTAGTATAGTTCAGGCCGGTACCTACGAGCAGTACTTC.

The V gene is TRBV10-3, the J gene TRBJ1-2; D not resolved. The CDR3 has 12 residues. Germline assignment: CDR1 ENHRY and CDR2 SYGVKD. Trimming left V 11 bases short and J 4 bases short, with 14 bases between. In nucleotides, the CDR3 is TGTGCCTCCATCGACGCCGCCTATGGCTACACCTTC. Its translation: CASIDAAYGYTF.

The rearrangement joins TRBV9 to TRBJ1-1; D is unresolved. In germline, CDR1 is SGDLS, CDR2 YYNGEE. V lost 1 base and J lost 4, with 8 bases in between. CDR3 size: 13 residues. The chain's CDR3 is CASSVKEFTEAFF. The DNA of the CDR3 is TGTGCCAGCAGCGTAAAGGAGTTCACTGAAGCTTTCTTT. The full variable domain, completed using reference TRBV9 and TRBJ1-1, is DSGVTQTPKHLITATGQRVTLRCSPRSGDLSVYWYQQSLDQGLQFLIQYYNGEERAKGNILERFSAQQFPDLHSELNLSSLELGDSALYFCASSVKEFTEAFFGQGTRLTVV.